This T cell receptor beta chain was identified during a study of T cell responses to AZD1222 COVID-19 vaccine. Assay: immunoSEQ multiplex PCR; the TCRdb copy retains only in-frame clones and omits some. The repertoire has fewer than 130,000 clones, 81% of them found once; the top ten carry around 4.6%. With regard to this clone: No antigen is known for it.

This CDR3 contains 14 residues. CDR1 and CDR2 from the germline V gene are ENHRY and SYGVKD. V shed 4 bases and J shed 8 bases, with 16 bases lying between them. Overall study findings and caveats: Baseline antibody screening turned up just five to seven seropositive AZD1222 recipients. Increases in Spike-specific TCR breadth and depth were seen after two AZD1222 doses.

The specimen was peripheral blood, collected on day 0 of AZD1222 vaccination. This TCR was sampled from an adult in good health. The chain is built from TRBV10-3 and TRBJ2-3, with a weak D call TRBD2 (5 bases). CDR3 in DNA: TGTGCCATCAGTGCTGGAGGAGTAAGCGGTACGCAGTATTTT. Its translation is CAISAGGVSGTQYF.